This T cell receptor beta chain was sequenced during a study of blood T cell repertoires in COVID-19. On the study more broadly: Material from acute and convalescent COVID-19 was sourced from the United States, Italy and Spain.

Enrolled through a virtual design, the participants were between 18 and 89 years of age and came from some 25 US areas. Trimming took 0 bases from V and 6 from J, leaving 17 bases between them. Germline-derived CDR1 and CDR2 are LGHNA and YNFKEQ. The CDR3 totals 16 residues. The protocol was immunoSEQ multiplex PCR, while the TCRdb copy is restricted to in-frame clones and leaves out a portion. The sample lists hundreds of thousands of clones, roughly 87% occurring once. This receptor was identified in a young woman with acute COVID-19. This rearrangement joins TRBV4-2 to TRBJ1-2; D might be TRBD1 (5 bases). Material for sequencing was PBMCs or T cells enriched from blood (not recorded which). The CDR3 coding sequence is TGTGCCAGCAGCCAAGAGGACCCTGGGACTCTCAATGGCTACACCTTC. This translates into CASSQEDPGTLNGYTF.